One sample yielded the 17 T cell receptor beta chains listed below, sequenced in a study of CD8 T cells in ankylosing spondylitis. General observations from the study: A TCR beta motif made of fewer than 10 highly homologous variants seemed typical of ankylosing spondylitis blood.

Their antigen targets remain unknown. MiXCR was run by TCRdb on the 5' RACE reads, yielding one entry per CDR3 protein. This sample yields 700,000 or so distinct CDR3 sequences, of which around 20% are seen a single time; around 20% belongs to the top ten. Sequenced sample: blood, either unsorted or a sorted T cell fraction (not recorded which). The receptors were gathered from a male donor with ankylosing spondylitis.

There are a few counts of this clonotype. The chain recombines TRBV12-3 or TRBV12-4 with TRBJ2-1; D is unclear. With 3 bases removed from V and 5 bases from J, the gap between germline ends came to 11 bases. CDR3 size: 14 residues. The CDR3 coding sequence is TGTGCCAGCAGTTTCTCAGAAGATAACAATGAGCAGTTCTTC. Translating it yields CASSFSEDNNEQFF.

This clonotype was seen more than once but under ten times. DNA for the CDR3: TGTGCCAGCACAACCTTTGGGGGAGACTCCTCTGGAAACACCATATATTTT. This encodes CASTTFGGDSSGNTIYF. The V and J genes are TRBV12-3 or TRBV12-4 and TRBJ1-3; a possible D gene is TRBD1 (5 bases). CDR3 size: 17 residues. Trimming pared 7 bases from V and 0 bases from J, leaving 19 bases between.

This sequence joins TRBV7-6 and TRBJ1-1; 9 bases match TRBD1. The CDR3 length is 15 residues. V lost 5 bases and J lost 5; bases outside the gene matches: 9. Germline V gene lookup returns CDR1 SGHVS and CDR2 FNYEAQ. This CDR3 reads CASSVTGGASTEAFF. CDR3 DNA sequence: TGTGCCAGCAGCGTAACAGGGGGCGCTTCGACTGAAGCTTTCTTT.

The chain couples TRBV7-9 to TRBJ1-1, with D hard to call. CDR1 is SEHNR, CDR2 FQNEAQ, per germline (reference sequence). Trimming pared 2 bases from V and 3 bases from J, leaving 7 bases between. CDR3 length: 13 amino acids. CDR3 DNA sequence: TGTGCCAGCAGCTTATGGAAGGACACTGAAGCTTTCTTT. Translated, it gives CASSLWKDTEAFF. Drawing the rest from reference TRBV7-9 and TRBJ1-1, the complete variable domain is DTGVSQNPRHKITKRGQNVTFRCDPISEHNRLYWYRQTLGQGPEFLTYFQNEAQLEKSRLLSDRFSAERPKGSFSTLEIQRTEQGDSAMYLCASSLWKDTEAFFGQGTRLTVV.

The rearrangement links TRBV9 to TRBJ2-1; 11 nucleotides agree with TRBD2. Germline CDR1 is SGDLS and CDR2 is YYNGEE. Unmatched junction bases numbered 3, after V lost 2 bases and J lost 5 bases. There are 15 residues in the CDR3. CDR3 coding DNA: TGTGCCAGCAGCGTCACTAGCGGGAGTAACAATGAGCAGTTCTTC. This codes for CASSVTSGSNNEQFF.

The count of this clonotype is one. The gene calls are TRBV11-2 and TRBJ2-7; 10 bases are a match to TRBD2. Trimming took 5 bases from V and 2 from J; bases not matched to a gene: 12. The CDR3 spans 17 residues. Germline-derived CDR1 and CDR2 are SGHAT and FQNNGV. The CDR3 nucleotides read TGTGCCAGCAGCCCCGTGGGTAGCGGGGGGCCTGCCTACGAGCAGTACTTC. Protein: CASSPVGSGGPAYEQYF.

The chain has TRBV3-1 and TRBJ2-3, with 7 bases fitting TRBD1. The germline gives CDR1 LGHDT, CDR2 YNNKEL (reference sequence). The CDR3 consists of 15 residues. J was trimmed by 6 bases and V by 5 bases; bases with no gene match: 11. CDR3 nucleotide sequence: TGTGCCAGCAGCTCCCGGGACAGCGGCATCGATACGCAGTATTTT. Its protein product is CASSSRDSGIDTQYF.

The chain has TRBV18 and TRBJ2-5; possibly TRBD1 for D (6 bases). V lost 6 bases and J 4 bases, leaving 15 bases between the germline ends. The CDR3 extends over 14 amino acids. Germline CDR1 and CDR2: KGHSH and LQKENI. Here the CDR3 reads CASSYTGTGETQYF. As DNA, the CDR3 is TGTGCCAGCTCTTATACAGGGACGGGAGAGACCCAGTACTTC.

The genes are TRBV7-9 and TRBJ2-7, with 8 bases lining up with TRBD2. J lost 2 bases, V lost 0 bases, and 3 bases had no gene match. CDR1 is SEHNR and CDR2 is FQNEAQ in the germline V gene (reference sequence). This CDR3 comprises 15 residues. CDR3 in amino acids: CASSLAASGPYEQYF. CDR3 sequence (DNA): TGTGCCAGCAGCTTAGCGGCTAGCGGGCCCTACGAGCAGTACTTC.

This clonotype was seen a handful of times. The V call is TRBV20-1, the J call TRBJ1-2, with 8 positions matching TRBD1. J gave up 8 bases and V 2 bases, and 13 bases lay outside the gene matches. The CDR3 is 15 amino acids. Germline loops: CDR1 DFQATT, CDR2 SNEGSKA (reference sequence). CDR3 nucleotides: TGCAGTGCTAGAAGACAGGGGACCACCCGGGGAGGCTACACCTTC. Amino acids: CSARRQGTTRGGYTF.

This clonotype was seen more than once but under ten times. The chain carries TRBV3-1 and TRBJ1-1; D gene uncertain. CDR3 size: 15 residues. V lost 0 bases to trimming and J lost 0 bases, with 8 bases between them. Per germline, CDR1 LGHDT and CDR2 YNNKEL (reference sequence). The chain's CDR3 is CASSQDTEMNTEAFF. The CDR3, as DNA: TGTGCCAGCAGCCAAGATACAGAGATGAACACTGAAGCTTTCTTT.

This clonotype occurred many times. The chain has TRBV7-8 and TRBJ2-3; 7 bases are a match to TRBD2. With V trimmed by 5 bases and J by 1 base, 6 bases remained unmatched. The germline V gene has CDR1 SGHVS and CDR2 FQNEAQ. The CDR3 loop spans 15 amino acids. CDR3 sequence: CASSPRAGGTDTQYF. The CDR3 bases are TGTGCCAGCAGCCCCCGGGCGGGGGGCACAGATACGCAGTATTTT.

The rearrangement links TRBV20-1 to TRBJ2-7; TRBD2 matches at 10 bases. CDR3 length equals 17 residues. Germline CDR1 reads DFQATT; CDR2 reads SNEGSKA (reference sequence). Trimming removed 0 bases from V and 3 bases from J; junction bases left unmatched: 11. CDR3: CSARDGLAVPLLYEQYF. CDR3 coding DNA: TGCAGTGCTAGAGATGGACTAGCGGTTCCTCTACTCTACGAGCAGTACTTC.

The rearrangement joins TRBV29-1 to TRBJ2-1; TRBD1 aligns across 10 bases. This CDR3 has 12 residues. V lost 8 bases, J lost 8 bases, and 6 bases stayed unmatched. CDR1 SQVTM and CDR2 ANQGSEA come from the germline V gene. The CDR3 region is CSTGQGGHEQFF. The CDR3 DNA sequence: TGCAGCACTGGACAGGGGGGCCATGAGCAGTTCTTC.

This clonotype has a handful of counts. The chain combines TRBV12-3 or TRBV12-4 with TRBJ1-2; D remains unclear. The V and J ends lost 5 bases and 7 bases respectively, with 20 bases between them. The CDR3 consists of 15 residues. CDR3 nucleotides: TGTGCCAGCAGTGACATCACCGGGCCCTTAGGTGGCTACACCTTC. This encodes CASSDITGPLGGYTF.

This clonotype was observed a few times. This sequence joins TRBV5-1 and TRBJ1-1; possibly TRBD1 for D (5 bases). Germline assignment: CDR1 SGHRS and CDR2 YFSETQ. The germline V and J ends were trimmed by 2 bases and 3 bases, with 11 bases remaining between them. The CDR3 contains 14 residues. The CDR3 region has the DNA TGCGCCAGCAGCTTACCTGACAGAGACACTGAAGCTTTCTTT. Amino acid sequence: CASSLPDRDTEAFF.

This clonotype was seen ten or more times. This chain connects TRBV12-3 or TRBV12-4 to TRBJ2-3; maybe TRBD2 (6 bases). This CDR3 region has 16 residues. The ends were cut back, 5 bases at V and 0 bases at J, with 15 bases in the middle. The CDR3 region is CASSLRLVRSTDTQYF. As DNA, the CDR3 is TGTGCCAGCAGTCTCCGACTAGTAAGGAGCACAGATACGCAGTATTTT.